The 9 T cell receptor beta chains presented below share a single source sample, sequenced in a study of blood T cell repertoires in COVID-19. Measured with immunoSEQ multiplex PCR; TCRdb has only the in-frame clones, and not every one. The profile shows about 360,000 clones, more than 85% of them singletons. Source material: peripheral blood. The receptors originated from a human donor in a cohort sampled during active COVID-19.

The chain is built from TRBV7-8 and TRBJ1-5; 7 bases agree with TRBD1. V was pared by 5 bases and J by 6 bases, with 10 bases of the junction left unmatched. Germline loops: CDR1 SGHVS, CDR2 FQNEAQ. There are 15 residues in the CDR3. The CDR3 reads CASSVDRANFQPQHF. In DNA, the CDR3 is TGTGCCAGCAGCGTTGACAGGGCGAATTTTCAGCCCCAGCATTTT.

The chain recombines TRBV24-1 with TRBJ2-1; 13 nucleotides align to TRBD2. Germline V gene sequence: CDR1 KGHDR, CDR2 SFDVKD. V lost 0 bases to trimming and J lost 9 bases; unmatched junction nucleotides: 7. This CDR3 region has 17 residues. The CDR3 DNA follows: TGTGCCACCAGTGATTTGACTAGCGGGAGGGCCATAGGTGAGCAGTTCTTC. Its translation: CATSDLTSGRAIGEQFF.

The rearrangement uses TRBV6-1 and TRBJ1-1; 8 bases are a match to TRBD1. Trimming took 2 bases from V and 0 from J; bases not matched to a gene: 8. The germline V gene encodes CDR1 MNHNS and CDR2 SASEGT. CDR3 length equals 17 residues. CDR3 protein: CASSEFSGGEMNTEAFF. The CDR3 nucleotides are TGTGCCAGCAGTGAATTTTCAGGGGGCGAAATGAACACTGAAGCTTTCTTT.

This clone appeared once. The rearrangement joins TRBV7-2 to TRBJ1-4, with 8 positions matching TRBD1. This CDR3 spans 14 amino acids. Germline V gene data show CDR1 as SGHTA and CDR2 as FQGNSA. J gave up 3 bases and V 5 bases, and 2 bases lay outside the gene matches. The DNA for the CDR3 is TGTGCCAGCAGCATACAGGGGGCTAATGAAAAACTGTTTTTT. Amino acids: CASSIQGANEKLFF.

This clone was picked up a small number of times. This chain uses TRBV10-3 with TRBJ2-2; 12 bases map to TRBD2. Germline CDR1 and CDR2: ENHRY and SYGVKD. CDR3 size: 14 residues. Trimming at V came to 8 bases and at J to 5 bases, leaving 3 bases not matched to a gene. CDR3 bases: TGTGCCATCGCCGGGACTAGCGGGACCGGGGAGCTGTTTTTT. Translating it yields CAIAGTSGTGELFF.

The chain couples TRBV6-6 to TRBJ2-7; 7 nucleotides agree with TRBD2. Germline V gives CDR1 MNHNY, CDR2 SVGAGI (reference sequence). V lost 5 bases and J lost 7; bases outside the gene matches: 17. The CDR3 totals 16 residues. For the CDR3, the DNA is TGTGCCAGCAGTACCGAAGTCCGGGGAGGGCCTAAAGAGCAGTACTTC. Amino acid sequence: CASSTEVRGGPKEQYF.

V and J are TRBV7-8 and TRBJ2-1; 12 bases agree with TRBD2. This CDR3 comprises 16 residues. V gave up 7 bases and J gave up 11 bases; unmatched junction bases: 15. The germline CDR1 and CDR2 sequences are SGHVS and FQNEAQ. The CDR3 is CASTKAGRLAGDQQFF. The CDR3 DNA reads TGTGCCAGCACCAAAGCGGGAAGACTAGCGGGGGATCAGCAGTTCTTC.

This chain links TRBV7-8 with TRBJ2-1; 16 bases agree with TRBD2. The J segment lost 10 bases and the V segment lost 5 bases, leaving 11 bases of the junction unmatched. The CDR3 covers 17 residues. Germline V gene data show CDR1 as SGHVS and CDR2 as FQNEAQ. CDR3 coding DNA: TGTGCCAGCAGCCCGTCGGGGACTAGCGGGAGGGGAGGGGAGCAGTTCTTC. Translation gives CASSPSGTSGRGGEQFF. The entire variable domain, with the rest obtained from reference TRBV7-8 and TRBJ2-1, is as follows: GAGVSQSPRYKVAKRGQDVALRCDPISGHVSLFWYQQALGQGPEFLTYFQNEAQLDKSGLPSDRFFAERPEGSVSTLKIQRTQQEDSAVYLCASSPSGTSGRGGEQFFGPGTRLTVL.

This sequence joins TRBV7-2 and TRBJ2-2; D gene uncertain. The CDR3 totals 15 residues. The V gene's germline CDR1 is SGHTA and CDR2 FQGNSA. V lost 1 base, J lost 1 base, and 7 bases lay in between. The CDR3 protein is CASSLGAGNTGELFF. CDR3 nucleotides: TGTGCCAGCAGCTTAGGGGCAGGGAACACCGGGGAGCTGTTTTTT.